This T cell receptor (beta chain) derives from a study of T cell repertoires in cytomegalovirus infection. Findings of the study overall: The study found HLA-C-restricted CMV-specific TCR beta clonotypes dominating the ex vivo response.

Points on this clonotype: The antigen remains unidentified.

The CDR3 is made up of 18 amino acids. Germline loops: CDR1 MRHNA, CDR2 SNTAGT. Trimming took 3 bases from V and 3 from J, leaving 21 bases between them. MiXCR, applied by TCRdb to the reads, yields one record per CDR3 protein. The repertoire holds 150,000 to 190,000 distinct CDR3 sequences, with 23% as singletons. The receptor's source is a human donor in good health (CMV status not recorded). Some clones in this sample may be carry-over from other donors' samples. Sequencing input: PBMCs. The chain uses TRBV6-4 and TRBJ1-5; a weak D match, TRBD1 (6 bases). CDR3 DNA sequence: TGTGCCAGCAGTGATTGGGACAACAACTTTCGGGACAATCAGCCCCAGCATTTT. Protein: CASSDWDNNFRDNQPQHF.